Each of the 15 T cell receptor beta chains below was sequenced from the same sample in a study of cytomegalovirus exposure and HLA in healthy donors. Some clones are missing from TCRdb's copy, which holds only in-frame ones; the method was immunoSEQ multiplex PCR. The top ten hold approximately 1.1% of the sample, which has approximately 90,000 clones, roughly 92% seen once. Sequenced material: PBMCs. These receptors were collected from a woman in her 30s in good health and CMV-seropositive.

The chain recombines TRBV30 with TRBJ2-2; 11 bases are shared with TRBD2. The germline V gene has CDR1 GTSNPN and CDR2 SVGIG (reference sequence). V trimming: 3 bases; J trimming: 5 bases; junction bases outside the gene matches: 2. The CDR3 totals 14 residues. The CDR3 sequence: CAWRLAGETGELFF. The CDR3 nucleotides read TGTGCCTGGAGACTAGCGGGAGAAACCGGGGAGCTGTTTTTT.

The chain recombines TRBV30 with TRBJ2-5, with 9 bases aligning to TRBD2. After removal of 0 bases from V and 4 bases from J, the junction contained 6 bases not matched to a gene. CDR1 is GTSNPN and CDR2 is SVGIG in the germline V gene (reference sequence). This CDR3 spans 15 amino acids. The CDR3 nucleotides read TGTGCCTGGAGTGTAATAGCGGGAGTAGGAGAGACCCAGTACTTC. It is translated as CAWSVIAGVGETQYF.

The rearrangement joins TRBV7-3 to TRBJ2-1; 7 positions match TRBD2. The germline gives CDR1 SGHTA, CDR2 FQGTGA. With 2 bases clipped from V and 7 bases from J, the junction kept 11 bases outside the gene matches. The CDR3 has 16 residues. This CDR3 is CASSLGGSGTYNEQFF. For the CDR3, the DNA is TGTGCCAGCAGCTTAGGCGGCAGCGGGACTTATAATGAGCAGTTCTTC.

The rearrangement uses TRBV19 and TRBJ1-5; D possibly corresponds to TRBD1 (6 bases). The CDR3 is 19 residues long. Germline lookup yields CDR1 LNHDA and CDR2 SQIVND (reference sequence). Trimming pared 4 bases from V and 4 bases from J, leaving 26 bases between. CDR3 sequence reads: CASSTIPSGESLRNQPQHF. In DNA form, the CDR3 reads TGTGCCAGTAGTACTATCCCCTCAGGGGAATCCCTTAGGAATCAGCCCCAGCATTTT.

The chain couples TRBV30 to TRBJ2-1; D is possibly TRBD1 (5 bases). Per the germline V gene, CDR1 is GTSNPN and CDR2 is SVGIG (reference sequence). The V end was cut by 4 bases, the J end by 5 bases, with 21 bases between. This CDR3 is built from 16 residues. This CDR3 is CAWMYPPGWSNNEQFF. Here the CDR3 DNA reads TGTGCCTGGATGTACCCCCCAGGGTGGTCGAACAATGAGCAGTTCTTC. Based on the CDR3 plus reference TRBV30 and TRBJ2-1, the full variable domain is SQTIHQWPATLVQPVGSPLSLECTVEGTSNPNLYWYRQAAGRGLQLLFYSVGIGQISSEVPQNLSASRPQDRQFILSSKKLLLSDSGFYLCAWMYPPGWSNNEQFFGPGTRLTVL.

The V gene is TRBV7-2, the J gene TRBJ2-1; no clear D. CDR1 and CDR2 (germline): SGHTA, FQGNSA. The CDR3 contains 14 residues. Between the trimmed V and J ends, which lost 1 base and 8 bases, there was a span of 12 bases. CDR3 residues: CASSLGDTRYEQFF. The CDR3 nucleotides are TGTGCCAGCAGCTTAGGTGACACTCGGTATGAGCAGTTCTTC.

V gene TRBV9 combines with J gene TRBJ2-2; 8 bases match TRBD2. This CDR3 contains 15 residues. Germline-derived CDR1 and CDR2 are SGDLS and YYNGEE. J lost 4 bases, V lost 2 bases, and 4 bases had no gene match. This CDR3 reads CASSVGGASTGELFF. The CDR3 nucleotides are TGTGCCAGCAGCGTCGGGGGGGCGAGCACCGGGGAGCTGTTTTTT.

This clone turned up a few times. V and J are TRBV6-1 and TRBJ2-7, with D uncertain. Germline lookup yields CDR1 MNHNS and CDR2 SASEGT. V lost 6 bases and J lost 0, with 12 bases in between. This CDR3 spans 14 amino acids. CDR3 nucleotide sequence: TGTGCCAGCAGCGTGATAGCCATCTCCTACGAGCAGTACTTC. It specifies CASSVIAISYEQYF.

This clone has a single count. The CDR3 nucleotides read TGTGCCAGCAGCTTTGGCAGGGGAAGCACTGAAGCTTTCTTT. Its translation: CASSFGRGSTEAFF. The gene calls are TRBV5-6 and TRBJ1-1, with D perhaps matching TRBD1 (6 bases). Germline CDR1 reads SGHDT; CDR2 reads YYEEEE. The germline V and J ends were trimmed by 2 bases and 4 bases, with 12 bases remaining between them. The CDR3 length is 14 residues.

This sequence joins TRBV6-6 and TRBJ2-5; 7 bases agree with TRBD2. Trimming removed 7 bases from V and 4 bases from J; junction bases left unmatched: 6. The CDR3 covers 13 residues. CDR1 MNHNY and CDR2 SVGAGI come from the germline V gene (reference sequence). CDR3 region: CASIRDYGETQYF. CDR3 nucleotide sequence: TGTGCCAGCATCCGGGACTATGGAGAGACCCAGTACTTC.

The rearrangement links TRBV9 to TRBJ2-3; 10 nucleotides align to TRBD2. Trimming cost V 2 bases and J 3 bases; bases outside gene matches: 9. CDR3 length equals 17 residues. Germline CDR1 and CDR2: SGDLS and YYNGEE. The CDR3 coding sequence is TGTGCCAGCAGCGTCGAGTTAGCGGGAGGAGATACAGATACGCAGTATTTT. Its translation is CASSVELAGGDTDTQYF.

In this sample, this clone turned up once. The genes are TRBV27 and TRBJ2-2; the match to TRBD1 covers 8 bases. The CDR3 is made up of 18 amino acids. The V segment lost 5 bases and the J segment 3 bases; nucleotides outside the gene matches: 14. Germline V lookup: CDR1 MNHEY, CDR2 SMNVEV (reference sequence). The CDR3 loop is CASSIPGTGTGDTGELFF. CDR3 sequence (DNA): TGTGCCAGCAGTATCCCAGGAACCGGGACAGGAGACACCGGGGAGCTGTTTTTT.

The chain carries TRBV6-5 and TRBJ1-1; a weak D match, TRBD1 (5 bases). The CDR3 is 14 residues long. Germline CDR1 and CDR2: MNHEY and SVGAGI. V gave up 6 bases and J gave up 2 bases, with 13 bases separating them. The CDR3 DNA sequence: TGTGCCAGCAGCGATATACAGGTAAACACTGAAGCTTTCTTT. Amino acid sequence: CASSDIQVNTEAFF.

The J gene is TRBJ2-7, the V gene TRBV19, with TRBD2 matching over 11 bases. CDR1 is LNHDA and CDR2 is SQIVND in the germline V gene (reference sequence). The CDR3 length is 15 residues. V shed 5 bases and J 6 bases; nucleotides not matched to a gene: 9. The CDR3 loop reads CASSALAGGPLEQYF. CDR3 in DNA: TGTGCCAGTAGTGCTTTAGCGGGAGGGCCCCTCGAGCAGTACTTC.

This rearrangement joins TRBV7-2 to TRBJ1-2, with TRBD1 identical over 8 bases. The CDR3 sequence is 15 residues long. Germline V gene sequence: CDR1 SGHTA, CDR2 FQGNSA. Losses at the gene ends were 2 bases for V and 2 bases for J; bases not matched to a gene: 4. CDR3 sequence reads: CASSLKQGANYGYTF. In DNA, the CDR3 is TGTGCCAGCAGCTTAAAGCAGGGGGCCAACTATGGCTACACCTTC.